These 3 T cell receptor beta chains originate from one sample sequenced in a study of T cell responses to AZD1222 COVID-19 vaccine. Method: immunoSEQ multiplex PCR; TCRdb's copy keeps in-frame clones and lacks some. This sample carries 150,000 to 200,000 clones, just over 90% of them seen once, and the ten largest clones take around 1.2%. Sample: peripheral blood, taken 28 days after the second AZD1222 dose. The receptors were sampled from an adult who received the AZD1222 COVID-19 vaccine.

The table lists this clone with a count of one. V gene TRBV9 combines with J gene TRBJ1-1; D may be TRBD1 (6 bases). Germline V lookup: CDR1 SGDLS, CDR2 YYNGEE. This CDR3 contains 13 residues. The V end was cut by 3 bases, the J end by 9 bases, with 15 bases between. CDR3 nucleotides: TGTGCCAGCAGCGGAGTACAGGGTGTCAAAGCTTTCTTT. It specifies CASSGVQGVKAFF.

This sequence joins TRBV16 and TRBJ1-1; D is possibly TRBD1 (6 bases). With 5 bases removed from V and 1 base from J, the gap between germline ends came to 17 bases. CDR3 size: 16 residues. CDR1 is KGHSY and CDR2 is FQNENV in the germline V gene. CDR3 sequence: CASSRSGTIENTEAFF. CDR3 nucleotide sequence: TGTGCCAGCAGCAGATCCGGGACAATCGAGAACACTGAAGCTTTCTTT.

CDR3 sequence reads: CASSHTNLGGYTF. CDR3 DNA: TGCGCCAGCAGCCATACGAACTTGGGAGGCTACACCTTC. The rearrangement uses TRBV4-1 and TRBJ1-2, with D hard to call. Trimming stripped 3 bases from V and 8 bases from J, with 13 bases between. Germline CDR1 reads MGHRA; CDR2 reads YSYEKL. The CDR3 extends over 13 amino acids.